This T cell receptor beta chain was captured by sequencing in a study of blood T cell repertoires in COVID-19. At the level of the study: Donors in the United States, Italy and Spain gave samples during acute or convalescent COVID-19. The cDNA or gDNA used as material had been derived from T cells, B-cell-depleted T cells, or PBMCs.

As handled by the study authors: Amplifying reference gene primers gave estimates of nucleated cell counts. Libraries were prepared by immunoSEQ multiplex PCR; TCRdb keeps only in-frame clonotypes and omits some of them. The D gene and trimming were derived from the DNA, and the V and J assignments and clone size from that table. Among roughly 410,000 clones listed, more than 75% were seen once. Germline values: CDR1 SGHAT, CDR2 FQDESV (reference sequence). The CDR3 runs 16 residues. V lost 4 bases, J lost 5 bases, and 19 bases lay in between. Patients from Seattle were sampled longitudinally, starting during active infection.

V is TRBV11-1 and J is TRBJ2-3; possibly TRBD2 for D (7 bases). This sequence originates from a woman aged 55-69 years with COVID-19, enrolled during active disease. Specimen: peripheral blood. This CDR3 reads CASSWDRGGAGDTQYF. The CDR3 region has the DNA TGTGCCAGCAGCTGGGATCGAGGGGGGGCTGGAGATACGCAGTATTTT.